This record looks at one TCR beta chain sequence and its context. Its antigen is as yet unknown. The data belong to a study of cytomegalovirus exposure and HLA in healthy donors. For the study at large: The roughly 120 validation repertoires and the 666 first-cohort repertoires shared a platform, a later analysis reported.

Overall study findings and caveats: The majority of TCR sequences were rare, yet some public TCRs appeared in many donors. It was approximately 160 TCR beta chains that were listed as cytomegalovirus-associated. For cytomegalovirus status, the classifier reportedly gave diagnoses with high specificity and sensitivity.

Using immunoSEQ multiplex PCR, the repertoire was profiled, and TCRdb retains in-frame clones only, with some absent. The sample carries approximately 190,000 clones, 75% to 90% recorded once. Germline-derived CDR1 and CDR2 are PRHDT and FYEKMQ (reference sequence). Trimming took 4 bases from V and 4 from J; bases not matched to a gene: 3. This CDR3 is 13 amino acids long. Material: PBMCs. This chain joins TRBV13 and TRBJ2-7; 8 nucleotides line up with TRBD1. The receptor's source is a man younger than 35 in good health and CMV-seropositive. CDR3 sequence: CASSSHRGYEQYF. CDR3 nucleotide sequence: TGTGCCAGCAGCTCGCACAGGGGGTACGAGCAGTACTTC.